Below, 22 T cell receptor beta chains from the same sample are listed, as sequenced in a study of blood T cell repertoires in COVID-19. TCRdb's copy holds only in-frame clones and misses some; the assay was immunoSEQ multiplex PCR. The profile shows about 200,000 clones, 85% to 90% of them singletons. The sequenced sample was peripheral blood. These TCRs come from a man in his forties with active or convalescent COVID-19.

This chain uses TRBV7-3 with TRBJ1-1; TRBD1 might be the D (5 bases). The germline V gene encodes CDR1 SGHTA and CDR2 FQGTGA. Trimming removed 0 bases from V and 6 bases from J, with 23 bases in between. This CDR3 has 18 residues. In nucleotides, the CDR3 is TGTGCCAGCAGCTTAACGGGGGGTAATAACGGGAGAGGGTCTGAAGCTTTCTTT. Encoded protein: CASSLTGGNNGRGSEAFF.

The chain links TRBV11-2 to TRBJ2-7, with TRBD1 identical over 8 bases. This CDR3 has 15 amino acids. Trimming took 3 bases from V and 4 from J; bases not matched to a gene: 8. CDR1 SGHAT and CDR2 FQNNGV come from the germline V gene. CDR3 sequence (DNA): TGTGCCAGCAGCTTGACGGGACAGGAGACATACGAGCAGTACTTC. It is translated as CASSLTGQETYEQYF.

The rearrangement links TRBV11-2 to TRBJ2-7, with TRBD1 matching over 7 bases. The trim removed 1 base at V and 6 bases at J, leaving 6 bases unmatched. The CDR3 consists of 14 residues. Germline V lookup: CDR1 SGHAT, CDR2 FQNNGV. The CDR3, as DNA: TGTGCCAGCAGCTTAGTATCTCGACAGGGCGAGCAGTACTTC. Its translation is CASSLVSRQGEQYF.

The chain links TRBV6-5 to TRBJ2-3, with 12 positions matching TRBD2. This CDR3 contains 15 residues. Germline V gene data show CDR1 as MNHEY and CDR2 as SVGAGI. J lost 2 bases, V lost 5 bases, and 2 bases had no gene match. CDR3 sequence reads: CASSTSGGTTDTQYF. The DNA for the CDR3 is TGTGCCAGCAGTACTAGCGGGGGGACCACAGATACGCAGTATTTT.

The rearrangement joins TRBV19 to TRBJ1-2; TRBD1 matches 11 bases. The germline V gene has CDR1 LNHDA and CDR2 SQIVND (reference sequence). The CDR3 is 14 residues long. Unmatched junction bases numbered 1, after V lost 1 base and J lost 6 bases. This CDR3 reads CASSIGTGGDGYTF. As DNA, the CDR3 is TGTGCCAGTAGTATAGGGACAGGGGGCGATGGCTACACCTTC.

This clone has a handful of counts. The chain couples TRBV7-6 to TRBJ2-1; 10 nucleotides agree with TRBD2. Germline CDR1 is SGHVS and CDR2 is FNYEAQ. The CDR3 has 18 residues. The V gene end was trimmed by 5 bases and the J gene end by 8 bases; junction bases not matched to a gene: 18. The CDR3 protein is CASSRRTGLAGDSYEQFF. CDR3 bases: TGTGCCAGCAGCCGACGGACAGGCCTAGCGGGAGACTCCTATGAGCAGTTCTTC.

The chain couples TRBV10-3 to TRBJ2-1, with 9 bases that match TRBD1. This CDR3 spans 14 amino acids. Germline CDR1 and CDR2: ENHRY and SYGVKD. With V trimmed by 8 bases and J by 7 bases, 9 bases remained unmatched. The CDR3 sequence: CAISWTGVENEQFF. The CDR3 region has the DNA TGTGCCATCTCCTGGACAGGGGTGGAGAATGAGCAGTTCTTC.

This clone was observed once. CDR3 residues: CAATLAEWDGYTF. In DNA form, the CDR3 reads TGTGCCGCAACCCTGGCGGAGTGGGATGGCTACACCTTC. The V and J genes are TRBV2 and TRBJ1-2; D gene uncertain. The CDR3 is 13 amino acids. The ends were cut back, 11 bases at V and 6 bases at J, with 19 bases in the middle. The germline gives CDR1 SNHLY, CDR2 FYNNEI.

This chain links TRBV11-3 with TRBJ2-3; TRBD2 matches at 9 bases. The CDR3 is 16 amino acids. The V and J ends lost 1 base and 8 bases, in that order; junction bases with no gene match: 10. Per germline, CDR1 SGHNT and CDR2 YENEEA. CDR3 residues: CASSLVVAGGPSTQYF. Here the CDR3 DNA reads TGTGCCAGCAGCTTAGTCGTTGCGGGAGGGCCCTCTACGCAGTATTTT.

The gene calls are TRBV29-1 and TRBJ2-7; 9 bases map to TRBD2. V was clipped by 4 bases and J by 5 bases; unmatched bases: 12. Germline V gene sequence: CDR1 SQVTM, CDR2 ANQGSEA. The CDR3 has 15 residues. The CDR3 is CSVVIAGDSINEQYF. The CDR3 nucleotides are TGCAGCGTTGTCATAGCGGGGGATTCTATCAACGAGCAGTACTTC.

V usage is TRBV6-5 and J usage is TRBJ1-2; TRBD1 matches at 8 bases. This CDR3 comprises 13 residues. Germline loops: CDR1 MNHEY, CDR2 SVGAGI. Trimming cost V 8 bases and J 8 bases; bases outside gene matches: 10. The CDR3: CASPFEDRVGYTF. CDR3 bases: TGTGCCAGCCCCTTCGAGGACAGGGTCGGCTACACCTTC.

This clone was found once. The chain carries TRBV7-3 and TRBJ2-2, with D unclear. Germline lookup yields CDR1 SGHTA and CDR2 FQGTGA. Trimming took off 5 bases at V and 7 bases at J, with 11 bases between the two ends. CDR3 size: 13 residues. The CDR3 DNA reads TGTGCCAGCAGCCCAACGACAAGCGGGGAGCTGTTTTTT. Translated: CASSPTTSGELFF.

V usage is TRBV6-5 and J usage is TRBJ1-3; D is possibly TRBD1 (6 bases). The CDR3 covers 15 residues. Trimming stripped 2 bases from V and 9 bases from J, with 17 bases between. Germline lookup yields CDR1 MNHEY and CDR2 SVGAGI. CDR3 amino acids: CASSYLDRIPSTIYF. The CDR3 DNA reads TGTGCCAGCAGTTACCTCGACAGGATCCCATCCACCATATATTTT.

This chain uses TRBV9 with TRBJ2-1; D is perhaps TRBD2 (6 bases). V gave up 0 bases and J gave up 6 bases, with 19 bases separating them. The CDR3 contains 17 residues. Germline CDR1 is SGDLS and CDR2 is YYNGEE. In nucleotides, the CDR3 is TGTGCCAGCAGCGTAGGGGTCTGGGGGGAGGAGGTCAATGAGCAGTTCTTC. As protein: CASSVGVWGEEVNEQFF.

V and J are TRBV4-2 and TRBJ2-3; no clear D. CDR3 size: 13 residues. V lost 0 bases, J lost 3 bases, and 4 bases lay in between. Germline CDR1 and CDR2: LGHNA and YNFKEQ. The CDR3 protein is CASSQDSTDTQYF. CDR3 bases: TGTGCCAGCAGCCAAGATTCGACAGATACGCAGTATTTT.

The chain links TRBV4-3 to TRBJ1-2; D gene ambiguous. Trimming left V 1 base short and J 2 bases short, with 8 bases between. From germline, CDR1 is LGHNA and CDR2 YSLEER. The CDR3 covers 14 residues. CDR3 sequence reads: CASSQGQANYGYTF. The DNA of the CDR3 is TGCGCCAGCAGCCAAGGACAAGCAAACTATGGCTACACCTTC.

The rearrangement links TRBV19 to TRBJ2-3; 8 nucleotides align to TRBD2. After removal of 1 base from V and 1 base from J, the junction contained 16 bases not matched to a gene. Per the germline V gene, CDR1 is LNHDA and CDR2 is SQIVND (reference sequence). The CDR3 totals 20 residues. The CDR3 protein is CASSIGLASVVDYGTDTQYF. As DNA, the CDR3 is TGTGCCAGTAGTATAGGACTAGCGTCGGTGGTCGATTACGGCACAGATACGCAGTATTTT.

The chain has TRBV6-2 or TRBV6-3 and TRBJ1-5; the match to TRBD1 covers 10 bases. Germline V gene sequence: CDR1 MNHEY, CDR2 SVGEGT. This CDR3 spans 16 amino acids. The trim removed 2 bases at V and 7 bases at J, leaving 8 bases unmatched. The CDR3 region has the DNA TGTGCCAGCAGTTACAGACAGGGGGCCCTTACGCAGCCCCAGCATTTT. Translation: CASSYRQGALTQPQHF.

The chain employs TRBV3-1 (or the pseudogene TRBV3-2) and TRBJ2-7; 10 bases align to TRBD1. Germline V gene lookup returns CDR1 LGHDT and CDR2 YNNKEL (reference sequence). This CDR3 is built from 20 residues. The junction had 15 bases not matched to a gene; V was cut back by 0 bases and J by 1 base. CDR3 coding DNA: TGTGCCAGCAGCCAAGATCTGATGGGACAGGGGTTCGTTGGTTCCTACGAGCAGTACTTC. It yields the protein CASSQDLMGQGFVGSYEQYF.

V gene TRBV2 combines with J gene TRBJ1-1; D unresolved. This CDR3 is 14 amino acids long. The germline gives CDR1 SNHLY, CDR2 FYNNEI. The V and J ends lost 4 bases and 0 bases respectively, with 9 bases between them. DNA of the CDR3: TGTGCCAGCAGTGGTCAGGTTTTGAACACTGAAGCTTTCTTT. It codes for CASSGQVLNTEAFF.

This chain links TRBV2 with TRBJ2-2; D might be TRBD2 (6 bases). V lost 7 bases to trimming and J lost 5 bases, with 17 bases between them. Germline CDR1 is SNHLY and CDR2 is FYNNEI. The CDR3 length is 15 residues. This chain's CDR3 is CASTPISGRTGELFF. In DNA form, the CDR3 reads TGTGCCAGCACTCCTATTTCGGGGAGGACCGGGGAGCTGTTTTTT.

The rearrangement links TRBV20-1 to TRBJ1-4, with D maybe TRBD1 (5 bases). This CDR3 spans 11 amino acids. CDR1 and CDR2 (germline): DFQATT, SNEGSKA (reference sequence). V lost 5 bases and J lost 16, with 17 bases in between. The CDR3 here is CSAEVQGLWFF. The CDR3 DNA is TGCAGTGCTGAGGTCCAGGGTCTATGGTTTTTT.